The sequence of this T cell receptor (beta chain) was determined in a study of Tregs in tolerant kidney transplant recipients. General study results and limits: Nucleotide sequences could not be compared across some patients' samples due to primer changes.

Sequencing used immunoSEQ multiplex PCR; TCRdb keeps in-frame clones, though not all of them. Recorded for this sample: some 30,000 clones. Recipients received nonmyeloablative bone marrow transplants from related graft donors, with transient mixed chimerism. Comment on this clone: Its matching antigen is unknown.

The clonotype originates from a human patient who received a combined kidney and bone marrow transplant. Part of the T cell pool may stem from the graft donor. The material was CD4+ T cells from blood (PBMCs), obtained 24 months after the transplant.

The CDR3 bases that were read are TGTGCCAGCAGCCCTCCAAGCTTTGCTGCCGAG. Translation: CASSPPSFAAE. In full, the CDR3 is CASSPPSFAAEQYF. The chain uses TRBV7-2 and TRBJ2-7; D is undetermined. The CDR3 extends 3 residues past the end of the read, so its final part is completed from the germline J gene. The germline V and J ends were trimmed by 5 bases and 6 bases, with 17 bases remaining between them. Germline V gene lookup returns CDR1 SGHTA and CDR2 FQGNSA. The CDR3 length is 14 residues.